Listed below are T cell receptor beta chains from one sample, sequenced in a study of PD-1 blockade in classical Hodgkin lymphoma. Profiled with immunoSEQ multiplex PCR; TCRdb holds only in-frame clones, not every one. The table shows approximately 29,000 clones, with about 82% occurring only once. Material: peripheral blood mononuclear cells (PBMCs), obtained before the fourth cycle of nivolumab. The receptors were gathered from a human donor with classical Hodgkin lymphoma. CDR3s include the opening cysteine and the closing phenylalanine or tryptophan. Each record gives: clone size, V gene, D gene, J gene, CDR3 DNA, CDR3 protein. D genes are given only for firm matches. For some rows the clone size is stated as once, few or many, or as a class when expanded; others skip it.

size: .
V: TRBV28
D: TRBD2
J: TRBJ2-2
DNA: TGTGCCAGCAGTAGGACTAGCGGACTCACCGGGGAGCTGTTTTTT
CDR3: CASSRTSGLTGELFF

size: .
V: TRBV28
D: .
J: TRBJ1-1
DNA: TGTGCCAGCAGAGCGCCAGGGAGGCCTGAAGCTTTCTTT
CDR3: CASRAPGRPEAFF

size: .
V: TRBV19
D: .
J: TRBJ1-1
DNA: TGTGCCAGTAGTAGAGGGGTTCGGGGGGCCGAGGTAGAAGCTTTCTTT
CDR3: CASSRGVRGAEVEAFF

size: .
V: TRBV10-3
D: .
J: TRBJ1-1
DNA: TGTGCCATCAGTCAAGAGGGGACCACTGAAGCTTTCTTT
CDR3: CAISQEGTTEAFF

size: .
V: TRBV18
D: .
J: TRBJ2-3
DNA: TGTGCCAGCTCCCCTTTAGATACGCAGTATTTT
CDR3: CASSPLDTQYF

size: .
V: TRBV9
D: .
J: TRBJ2-1
DNA: TGTGCCAGCAGCAAAAGGACCAGCGCCCCCTACAATGAGCAGTTCTTC
CDR3: CASSKRTSAPYNEQFF

size: .
V: TRBV15
D: TRBD1
J: TRBJ2-5
DNA: TGTGCCACCAGCAGAGACATGACAGGGGACACCCAGTACTTC
CDR3: CATSRDMTGDTQYF

size: once
V: TRBV5-4
D: .
J: TRBJ2-2
DNA: TGTGCCAGCAGCTCCGGACAGTTTAGAGGGGAGCTGTTTTTT
CDR3: CASSSGQFRGELFF

size: few
V: TRBV2
D: TRBD2
J: TRBJ2-7
DNA: TGTGCCAGCTCGACCTCTCCTGGCGGGAGTTTCTACGAGCAGTACTTC
CDR3: CASSTSPGGSFYEQYF

size: .
V: TRBV6-5
D: TRBD1
J: TRBJ2-2
DNA: TGTGCCAGCAGTTACGACAGGGAACCCGGGGAGCTGTTTTTT
CDR3: CASSYDREPGELFF

size: .
V: TRBV28
D: .
J: TRBJ2-7
DNA: TGTGCCAGCAGTTTATTGGGACGGTCCTACGAGCAGTACTTC
CDR3: CASSLLGRSYEQYF

size: once
V: TRBV6-1
D: TRBD2
J: TRBJ2-3
DNA: TGTGCCAGCAGTGAAGTAGCGGGATTAAGTACAGATACGCAGTATTTT
CDR3: CASSEVAGLSTDTQYF

size: .
V: TRBV18
D: .
J: TRBJ2-7
DNA: TGTGCCAGCTCACCAGGAGGGTACTCCTACGAGCAGTACTTC
CDR3: CASSPGGYSYEQYF

size: .
V: TRBV6-5
D: .
J: TRBJ2-1
DNA: TGTGCCAGCACCAACCCGCCTTTCGAGAATGAGCAGTTCTTC
CDR3: CASTNPPFENEQFF

size: .
V: TRBV21-1
D: .
J: TRBJ2-5
DNA: TGTGCCAGCAGCTCCCAAGGGCCATTAGCGGGGGGCTGGGAGCAGTACTTC
CDR3: CASSSQGPLAGGWEQYF

size: .
V: TRBV28
D: .
J: TRBJ1-1
DNA: TGTGCCAGCAGCCTCGGACAGTCGACTGAAGCTTTCTTT
CDR3: CASSLGQSTEAFF

size: few
V: TRBV19
D: .
J: TRBJ2-3
DNA: TGTGCCAGTAGTATAGATGGGCAGAGCACAGATACGCAGTATTTT
CDR3: CASSIDGQSTDTQYF

size: few
V: TRBV19
D: TRBD1
J: TRBJ1-3
DNA: TGTGCCAGCGACAGGGGGCCTGGAAACACCATATATTTT
CDR3: CASDRGPGNTIYF

size: few
V: TRBV19
D: .
J: TRBJ1-1
DNA: TGTGCCACGGGGTGGGCTGAAGCTTTCTTT
CDR3: CATGWAEAFF

size: .
V: TRBV7-9
D: TRBD2
J: TRBJ2-2
DNA: TGTGCCAGCAGCTTAGCACTAGCGGGGGACACCGGGGAGCTGTTTTTT
CDR3: CASSLALAGDTGELFF

size: once
V: TRBV13
D: .
J: TRBJ1-3
DNA: TGTGCCAGCAGCTTAGTCCCCCGAAACTCTGGAAACACCATATATTTT
CDR3: CASSLVPRNSGNTIYF

size: .
V: TRBV6-1
D: .
J: TRBJ2-1
DNA: TGTGCCAGCAGTGCCACCCCGGGGCGAGAGCAGTTCTTC
CDR3: CASSATPGREQFF

size: .
V: TRBV19
D: TRBD2
J: TRBJ2-2
DNA: TGTGCCAGTAGACCCCTACCGGGACTAGCGGGAGGCGCGAACACCGGGGAGCTGTTTTTT
CDR3: CASRPLPGLAGGANTGELFF

size: .
V: TRBV7-9
D: TRBD1
J: TRBJ1-4
DNA: TGTGCCAGCAGCCCACCGGACAGGCGCTCTAATGAAAAACTGTTTTTT
CDR3: CASSPPDRRSNEKLFF

size: .
V: TRBV10-3
D: TRBD2
J: TRBJ2-2
DNA: TGTGCCACCGCCGGTACTAGCGAGACGAACACCGGGGAGCTGTTTTTT
CDR3: CATAGTSETNTGELFF

size: .
V: TRBV6-1
D: .
J: TRBJ2-3
DNA: TGTGCCAGCAGAGGCACAGATACGCAGTATTTT
CDR3: CASRGTDTQYF

size: .
V: TRBV19
D: TRBD2
J: TRBJ2-2
DNA: TGTGCCAGTAGTATAGCGGCGGGGGTTCCCGGGGAGCTGTTTTTT
CDR3: CASSIAAGVPGELFF

size: .
V: TRBV6-5
D: TRBD1
J: TRBJ2-5
DNA: TGTGCCAGCAGTTTCACCGGGACAGGGATCGAGACCCAGTACTTC
CDR3: CASSFTGTGIETQYF

size: few
V: TRBV10-3
D: TRBD2
J: TRBJ2-5
DNA: TGTGCCATCAGTGACCGAGCGGGAGGGCCAGAGACCCAGTACTTC
CDR3: CAISDRAGGPETQYF

size: .
V: TRBV5-1
D: TRBD1
J: TRBJ2-7
DNA: TGCGCCAGCAGCCCAGCAACAGGGGCTGGGGAGCAGTACTTC
CDR3: CASSPATGAGEQYF

size: .
V: TRBV27
D: .
J: TRBJ1-1
DNA: TGTGCCAGCAGATACCAAGGGGACGCTGAAGCTTTCTTT
CDR3: CASRYQGDAEAFF

size: few
V: TRBV5-6
D: TRBD2
J: TRBJ2-7
DNA: TGTGCCAGCAGCTTGGGGGAAACCAGACTAGCGGGCTACGAGCAGTACTTC
CDR3: CASSLGETRLAGYEQYF

size: .
V: TRBV18
D: .
J: TRBJ2-2
DNA: TGTGCCAGCTCACCTTACAGACAAAACACCGGGGAGCTGTTTTTT
CDR3: CASSPYRQNTGELFF